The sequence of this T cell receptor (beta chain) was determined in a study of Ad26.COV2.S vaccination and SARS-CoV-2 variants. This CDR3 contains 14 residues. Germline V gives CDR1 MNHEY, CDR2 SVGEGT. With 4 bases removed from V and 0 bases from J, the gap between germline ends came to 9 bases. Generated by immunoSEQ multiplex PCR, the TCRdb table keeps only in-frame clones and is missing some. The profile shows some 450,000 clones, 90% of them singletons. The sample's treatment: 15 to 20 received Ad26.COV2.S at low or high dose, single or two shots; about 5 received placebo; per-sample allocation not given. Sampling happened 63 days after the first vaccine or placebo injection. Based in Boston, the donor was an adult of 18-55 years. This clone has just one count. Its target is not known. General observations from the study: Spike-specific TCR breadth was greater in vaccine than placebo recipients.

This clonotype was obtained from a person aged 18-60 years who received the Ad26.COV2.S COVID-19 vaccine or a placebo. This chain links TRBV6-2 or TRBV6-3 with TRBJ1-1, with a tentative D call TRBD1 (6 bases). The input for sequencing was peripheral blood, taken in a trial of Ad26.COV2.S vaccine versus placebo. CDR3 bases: TGTGCCAGCAGTTGGGACAACATGAACACTGAAGCTTTCTTT. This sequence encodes CASSWDNMNTEAFF.